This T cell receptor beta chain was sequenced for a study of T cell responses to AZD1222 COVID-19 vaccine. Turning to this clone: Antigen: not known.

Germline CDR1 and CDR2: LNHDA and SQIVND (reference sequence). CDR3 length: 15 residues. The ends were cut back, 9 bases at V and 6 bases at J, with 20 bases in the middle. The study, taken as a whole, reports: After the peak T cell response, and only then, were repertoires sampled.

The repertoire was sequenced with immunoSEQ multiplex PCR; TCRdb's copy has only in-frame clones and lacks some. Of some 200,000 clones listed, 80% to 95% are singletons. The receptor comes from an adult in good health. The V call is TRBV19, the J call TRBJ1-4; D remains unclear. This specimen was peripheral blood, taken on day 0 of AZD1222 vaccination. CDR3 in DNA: TGTGCCAGCGCCCCTATGACAAGGGAACATGAAAAACTGTTTTTT. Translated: CASAPMTREHEKLFF.